A selection of T cell receptor beta chains follows, all from one sample in a study of molecular identifiers for immune sequencing clone quantification. TCRdb passed the PCR reads through MiXCR, listing each CDR3 protein once. The sample contains around 460,000 distinct CDR3 sequences, about 22% of which appear only once. The material sequenced was naive CD8+ T cells from blood, with Jurkat cell RNA spiked in. These receptors came from a human donor in good health. Some libraries in this study had Jurkat cell RNA spiked in. Each CDR3 is given without its conserved first and last residue. The listing skips clone size in some rows; elsewhere it reads once, few, many or a size class.

ASSLVLAVGNEQF	NA	TRBV7-2	TRBJ2-1
ASSSRTSECNTQY	NA	TRBV7-2	TRBJ2-3
ASSPGAGYLETQY	NA	TRBV19	TRBJ2-5
ATSPEQTNYGYT	many	TRBV15	TRBJ1-2
AWSVQGTDTQY	many	TRBV30	TRBJ2-3
ASSQGSSTNEQF	many	TRBV4-1	TRBJ2-1
ASSIVYGTEQF	few	TRBV19	TRBJ2-1
SARDSGTGGYEQY	few	TRBV20-1	TRBJ2-7
ASSSPSSEQY	few	TRBV12-3/TRBV12-4	TRBJ2-7
ARGGREIPNTGELF	few	TRBV2	TRBJ2-2
ASSSGGGLYEQY	many	TRBV27	TRBJ2-7
ASSPPVSGANALT	NA	TRBV27	TRBJ2-6
SASIRDYPYEQY	many	TRBV20-1	TRBJ2-7
ASSQVDPGILPYEQY	NA	TRBV4-2	TRBJ2-7
ASRAEGFNQPQH	many	TRBV6-5	TRBJ1-5
ASSWGQYGEQF	NA	TRBV19	TRBJ2-1
ASSQAPPEGGPQPQH	few	TRBV3-1	TRBJ1-5
ASSTSLGVDGNIQY	many	TRBV7-9	TRBJ2-4
ASSEVAYSGANVLT	many	TRBV6-4	TRBJ2-6
ASWDRLNTEAF	few	TRBV7-2	TRBJ1-1
ASSSTDLEETQY	many	TRBV7-2	TRBJ2-5
ASNPAPEMNTEAF	many	TRBV28	TRBJ1-1
SARDIKDGYT	many	TRBV20-1	TRBJ1-2
ASSMGLAGGEETQY	NA	TRBV12-3/TRBV12-4	TRBJ2-5
ASRHAGRKNLEQY	many	TRBV11-3	TRBJ2-7
ASSFEGVNGNTIY	many	TRBV7-9	TRBJ1-3
ASSQLADLLYEQY	few	TRBV4-1	TRBJ2-7
ASSTDRRLYGYT	NA	TRBV5-6	TRBJ1-2
ASSADPGQGQF	few	TRBV7-3	TRBJ2-1
ASRPHQGTNQPQH	many	TRBV6-5	TRBJ1-5
ASSQDAKLAGLYEQY	many	TRBV4-2	TRBJ2-7
ASRGLGLAGAIEQF	few	TRBV7-9	TRBJ2-1
ASSLEAVGSYEQY	many	TRBV7-6	TRBJ2-7
SVETTENTEAF	many	TRBV29-1	TRBJ1-1
ASSIDPNTEAF	many	TRBV19	TRBJ1-1
ASSFVDSLEAF	many	TRBV7-2	TRBJ1-1
ASSLLRGVTEAF	many	TRBV5-6	TRBJ1-1
AGSLSSSNQPQH	NA	TRBV7-9	TRBJ1-5
ASSQESGGQEQY	few	TRBV4-3	TRBJ2-7
SARDRDRARETQY	few	TRBV20-1	TRBJ2-5
ASSYSGQLNTEAF	few	TRBV6-5	TRBJ1-1
ASSFWEYYNEQF	few	TRBV5-4	TRBJ2-1
SVEEGAGNQPQH	many	TRBV29-1	TRBJ1-5
ASSFPGTANTGELF	many	TRBV7-9	TRBJ2-2
ASSVASRTGVLEQY	few	TRBV9	TRBJ2-7
AIDVQREGSTGELF	many	TRBV6-2/TRBV6-3	TRBJ2-2
ASSIARTNTGELF	many	TRBV19	TRBJ2-2
ASSQEIGQGAIYEQY	few	TRBV14	TRBJ2-7
ASSMTGNTEAF	many	TRBV7-6	TRBJ1-1
ASSLSFSFGTDTQY	many	TRBV5-1	TRBJ2-3
ASSLITGGHYEQY	NA	TRBV6-5	TRBJ2-7
ATTRSLTPSTDTQY	many	TRBV28	TRBJ2-3
ASGFLTGGFGEQF	few	TRBV4-3	TRBJ2-1
ASSTGRGYLYEQY	NA	TRBV6-2/TRBV6-3	TRBJ2-7
ASSPHGLLGTDTQY	few	TRBV19	TRBJ2-3
ASSPSGARGIEAF	many	TRBV6-5	TRBJ1-1
ASSLSTGTYEQY	NA	TRBV5-3	TRBJ2-7
ASSNVAGGYNEQF	many	TRBV7-2	TRBJ2-1
ASSIVAGPNEQF	few	TRBV19	TRBJ2-1